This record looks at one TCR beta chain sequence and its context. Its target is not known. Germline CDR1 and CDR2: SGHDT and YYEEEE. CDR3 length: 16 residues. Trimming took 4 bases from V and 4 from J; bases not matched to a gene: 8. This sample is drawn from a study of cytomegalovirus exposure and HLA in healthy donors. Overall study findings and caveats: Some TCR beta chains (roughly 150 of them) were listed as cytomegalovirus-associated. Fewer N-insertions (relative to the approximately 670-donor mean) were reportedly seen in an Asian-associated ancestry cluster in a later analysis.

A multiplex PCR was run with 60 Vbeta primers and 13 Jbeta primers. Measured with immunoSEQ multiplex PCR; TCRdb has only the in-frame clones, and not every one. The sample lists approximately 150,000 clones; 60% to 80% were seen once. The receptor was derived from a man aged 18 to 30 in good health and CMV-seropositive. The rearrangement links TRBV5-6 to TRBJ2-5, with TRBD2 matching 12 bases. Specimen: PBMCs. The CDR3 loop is CASSPRLAGVVETQYF. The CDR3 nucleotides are TGTGCCAGCAGCCCACGACTAGCGGGAGTCGTAGAGACCCAGTACTTC.